This TCR beta chain was identified during a study of T cells after yellow fever vaccination (dated by TCRdb to the late 2010s). Regarding the complete study: The SMART-Seq v4 Ultra Low Input RNA kit was used to prepare libraries from fractions with low cell numbers. Bulk PBMC replicates and cell subsets were isolated from blood drawn at multiple timepoints before and after both primary and secondary immunization. Two healthy male donors, one aged 18 to 30 and one aged 30 to 39 years, were included in the cohort. To follow T-cell clones before and after primary and booster YFV17D yellow fever vaccination, bulk TCR alpha and beta repertoires were sequenced over time.

Sequencing used an Illumina NovaSeq 6000. Synthesis of TCR cDNA relied on 5'RACE template switching, a step that introduced a universal primer site along with unique molecular identifiers. Priming of cDNA synthesis was performed from both the TCR alpha and TCR beta constant segments. Library amplification involved two PCR steps, and the second step added sample barcodes and sequencing adapters. Libraries were sequenced on Illumina HiSeq 2500 (2x100 bp) or NovaSeq (2x150 bp). On the authors' methods: Demultiplexing of reads and collapsing into UMI consensus sequences were performed with MIGEC, and V(D)J alignment was carried out with MiXCR. Clonotypes responding to the vaccine were identified with edgeR on replicate PBMC samples, with the criteria of FDR below 0.01 and a log2 fold change above 5 up to day 15. Each bulk clonotype received a CD4 or CD8 identity based on whether the sequenced CD4 or CD8 repertoire contained that clonotype at higher abundance. The public sequencing data were trimmed at Q25 with fastp and processed into clonotypes with MiXCR by TCRdb, which kept only in-frame beta chains. Entries are consolidated by CDR3 protein sequence, retaining the most common genes and DNA. The V and J calls shown here were made by TCRdb, not taken from the authors' results. Within this sample are a few hundred thousand distinct CDR3 sequences, with approximately 3.8% of them counted one time only. The ten largest clones take up 20% to 25% of the sample.

The meaning of the sample's treatment or condition label: live attenuated yellow fever vaccine strain. Two biological replicates of bulk PBMCs were collected at each blood-draw timepoint. A standard Ficoll-Paque protocol was used to isolate PBMCs from peripheral blood. TriZol was used to extract RNA from bulk PBMCs, CD4 and CD8 fractions, and dextramer-positive and dextramer-negative fractions. The paper as a whole reports these results and caveats: Most clones expanded after primary vaccination were re-detected after the booster (almost 98% of CD4 and around 88% of CD8), suggesting broad memory maintenance. Because the study included only a couple of donors, the extent to which the findings can be generalized is limited. A small fraction of clonotypes showed up in both the CD4 and CD8 compartments, probably as a result of convergent recombination. Compared with the primary T-cell response, the secondary T-cell response was weaker but faster, peaking on day 5 rather than day 15. Computational filtering was required because FACS-sorted repertoires could contain abundant contaminating clonotypes from the bulk population.

This clonotype occurred many times. Its cognate antigen has yet to be identified. Relative to the germline gene, one junction end is altered; a read error may explain this. The TCR originated in a man between 18 and 35 years old who received the YFV17D yellow fever vaccine. Here the sequenced sample was PBMCs, taken on the day of the yellow fever booster vaccination.

CDR3 protein: CASSQIGAPSTDTQYF. The nucleotide sequence is given as TGCGCCAGCAGCCAAATAGGGGCTCCTAGCACAGATACGCAGTATTTT. The rearrangement combines TRBV4-2 with TRBJ2-3; a tentative D match to TRBD1 spans 5 bases. The germline V gene sets CDR1 to LGHNA and CDR2 to YNFKEQ. Reading from cysteine to phenylalanine, the CDR3 counts 16 amino acids. Only the CDR3 portion is preserved as DNA: 48 bases, with reading frame beginning at the first base.